These 5 T cell receptor beta chains share one sample of origin, sequenced in a study of cytomegalovirus exposure and HLA in healthy donors. The PCR employed 60 Vbeta primers together with 13 Jbeta primers. The method was immunoSEQ multiplex PCR; TCRdb's version includes in-frame clones alone and lacks a portion of them. This table has under 200,000 clones, around 85% appearing once. Sequenced material: PBMCs. Source of these receptors: a male donor in good health and CMV-seronegative.

The V call is TRBV20-1, the J call TRBJ1-1; tentative D call: TRBD1 (6 bases). Trimming shortened V by 5 bases and J by 3 bases, and 7 bases separated the two germline ends. The CDR3 runs to 11 residues. Per the germline V gene, CDR1 is DFQATT and CDR2 is SNEGSKA (reference sequence). The CDR3: CSAPGDTEAFF. The CDR3 region has the DNA TGCAGTGCTCCAGGGGACACTGAAGCTTTCTTT.

The chain links TRBV5-1 to TRBJ1-1; D possibly corresponds to TRBD1 (6 bases). Germline V lookup: CDR1 SGHRS, CDR2 YFSETQ. V gave up 4 bases and J gave up 5 bases, with 18 bases separating them. This CDR3 spans 15 amino acids. The CDR3, as DNA: TGCGCCAGCAGCAAACAGGGTACGGGGGGGACTGAAGCTTTCTTT. Translating it yields CASSKQGTGGTEAFF.

The chain recombines TRBV5-1 with TRBJ2-3; D may be TRBD1 (6 bases). The length of the CDR3 is 15 residues. Between the trimmed V and J ends, which lost 6 bases and 1 base, there was a span of 15 bases. Germline V gene lookup returns CDR1 SGHRS and CDR2 YFSETQ. CDR3 loop: CASKYSAGGTDTQYF. The CDR3 DNA is TGCGCCAGCAAATACAGTGCAGGGGGCACAGATACGCAGTATTTT.

The genes are TRBV30 and TRBJ1-4; 7 nucleotides agree with TRBD1. Germline V gene lookup returns CDR1 GTSNPN and CDR2 SVGIG (reference sequence). The V and J ends lost 2 bases and 12 bases, in that order; junction bases with no gene match: 3. CDR3 length equals 11 residues. CDR3 nucleotides: TGTGCCTGGAGTAGAGGGACAGAACTGTTTTTT. Translating it yields CAWSRGTELFF.

The V and J genes are TRBV5-1 and TRBJ1-3, with TRBD1 matching 7 bases. This CDR3 region has 15 residues. The V segment lost 3 bases and the J segment 0 bases; nucleotides outside the gene matches: 3. Germline V lookup: CDR1 SGHRS, CDR2 YFSETQ. CDR3 region: CASSWTGNSGNTIYF. For the CDR3, the DNA is TGCGCCAGCAGCTGGACAGGAAACTCTGGAAACACCATATATTTT.